The 13 T cell receptor beta chains given below trace back to one sample, sequenced in a study of cytomegalovirus exposure and HLA in healthy donors. With 60 Vbeta and 13 Jbeta primers, the PCR was carried out. The table came from immunoSEQ multiplex PCR; TCRdb's copy has only in-frame clones and leaves some out. There are around 110,000 clones in the sample; roughly 79% occur only once, and roughly 3.9% lies in the top ten. Sample: PBMCs. These receptor sequences come from a woman in her thirties in good health and CMV-seronegative.

The V call is TRBV28, the J call TRBJ2-7; a possible D gene is TRBD1 (6 bases). In germline, CDR1 is MDHEN, CDR2 SYDVKM. This CDR3 is built from 15 residues. The germline V and J ends were trimmed by 3 bases and 4 bases, with 16 bases remaining between them. The chain's CDR3 is CASSLSTGTRYEQYF. The CDR3 nucleotides are TGTGCCAGCAGTTTGAGCACAGGGACGAGATACGAGCAGTACTTC.

The CDR3 DNA reads TGTGCCAGTAGTATGGCGGACAGCTACACAGATACGCAGTATTTT. Its translation: CASSMADSYTDTQYF. This chain links TRBV19 with TRBJ2-3; tentative D call: TRBD1 (6 bases). The CDR3 contains 15 residues. The ends were cut back, 3 bases at V and 2 bases at J, with 12 bases in the middle. Germline CDR1 is LNHDA and CDR2 is SQIVND (reference sequence).

The chain combines TRBV11-2 with TRBJ2-7, with D perhaps matching TRBD2 (6 bases). The V end lost 2 bases, the J end lost 4 bases, and 12 bases lay between the germline ends. This CDR3 is built from 14 residues. Germline CDR1 reads SGHAT; CDR2 reads FQNNGV. CDR3 coding DNA: TGTGCCAGCAGCTTACGGGACTTAGGGTACGAGCAGTACTTC. Amino acids: CASSLRDLGYEQYF.

The chain combines TRBV5-8 with TRBJ2-3; TRBD2 matches 16 bases. The CDR3 is 18 residues long. The germline gives CDR1 SGHTS, CDR2 YDEGEE. V dropped 4 bases and J dropped 0; count of bases not matched to a gene: 5. The CDR3 nucleotides are TGTGCCAGCAGCCCTGGGACTAGCGGGAGGGCTAGCACAGATACGCAGTATTTT. Translation: CASSPGTSGRASTDTQYF.

The chain is built from TRBV13 and TRBJ2-3; TRBD2 aligns across 12 bases. The CDR3 loop spans 15 amino acids. Germline CDR1 PRHDT, CDR2 FYEKMQ (reference sequence). The J segment lost 5 bases and the V segment lost 3 bases, leaving 3 bases of the junction unmatched. Here the CDR3 reads CASSLTSGRGDTQYF. The CDR3 DNA is TGTGCCAGCAGCTTGACTAGCGGGAGAGGAGATACGCAGTATTTT. Full variable domain (remainder filled in from reference TRBV13 and TRBJ2-3): AAGVIQSPRHLIKEKRETATLKCYPIPRHDTVYWYQQGPGQDPQFLISFYEKMQSDKGSIPDRFSAQQFSDYHSELNMSSLELGDSALYFCASSLTSGRGDTQYFGPGTRLTVL.

CDR3 loop: CASSARGRGRRTEAFF. CDR3 DNA sequence: TGTGCCAGCAGCGCTCGGGGCAGGGGGCGTCGGACTGAAGCTTTCTTT. The chain uses TRBV9 and TRBJ1-1; 8 bases align to TRBD1. The length of the CDR3 is 16 residues. V lost 3 bases, J lost 5 bases, and 12 bases stayed unmatched. The V gene's germline CDR1 is SGDLS and CDR2 YYNGEE.

This clone was observed a single time. V usage is TRBV12-5 and J usage is TRBJ2-4; TRBD2 agrees at 10 bases. This CDR3 is 13 amino acids long. With V trimmed by 5 bases and J by 12 bases, 7 bases remained unmatched. CDR1 and CDR2 (germline): LGHNT, FRNRAP. The CDR3 spells CASGPLAGGHQYF. The CDR3 nucleotides read TGTGCTAGTGGTCCTTTAGCGGGAGGTCATCAGTACTTC. Filled out from reference TRBV12-5 and TRBJ2-4, the complete variable domain reads DARVTQTPRHKVTEMGQEVTMRCQPILGHNTVFWYRQTMMQGLELLAYFRNRAPLDDSGMPKDRFSAEMPDATLATLKIQPSEPRDSAVYFCASGPLAGGHQYFGAGTRLSVL.

This rearrangement joins TRBV5-4 to TRBJ2-1; 8 bases agree with TRBD2. Trimming cost V 5 bases and J 8 bases; bases outside gene matches: 9. The CDR3 has 14 residues. CDR1 and CDR2 from the germline V gene are SGHNT and YYREEE (reference sequence). The CDR3 sequence is CASRSGTRPDEQFF. The CDR3 coding sequence is TGTGCCAGCAGATCCGGGACTAGGCCGGATGAGCAGTTCTTC.

This clone was picked up a small number of times. This chain joins TRBV6-5 and TRBJ1-4, with D perhaps TRBD1 (6 bases). Germline assignment: CDR1 MNHEY and CDR2 SVGAGI. Trimming took off 5 bases at V and 7 bases at J, with 14 bases between the two ends. The length of the CDR3 is 14 residues. The CDR3 reads CASSHRVEGEKLFF. CDR3 bases: TGTGCCAGCAGTCACAGGGTAGAGGGTGAAAAACTGTTTTTT.

As DNA, the CDR3 is TGTGCCAGCAGTATGGCAGGGGGCACAGATACGCAGTATTTT. This sequence encodes CASSMAGGTDTQYF. This chain connects TRBV2 to TRBJ2-3; weak D call: TRBD1 (6 bases). Trimming pared 5 bases from V and 1 base from J, leaving 10 bases between. The CDR3 extends over 14 amino acids. The V gene's germline CDR1 is SNHLY and CDR2 FYNNEI.

The gene calls are TRBV28 and TRBJ2-7; TRBD2 aligns across 7 bases. The CDR3 totals 17 residues. CDR1 is MDHEN, CDR2 SYDVKM, per germline. V shed 4 bases, J shed 1 base, and the junction held 13 bases outside the gene matches. This chain's CDR3 is CASSSSGLGGGSYEQYF. Here the CDR3 DNA reads TGTGCCAGCAGTTCGAGTGGGTTGGGGGGAGGGTCCTACGAGCAGTACTTC.

V usage is TRBV6-1 and J usage is TRBJ2-1; a weak D match, TRBD2 (6 bases). Germline loops: CDR1 MNHNS, CDR2 SASEGT. This CDR3 spans 14 amino acids. Trimming removed 7 bases from V and 2 bases from J, with 12 bases in between. CDR3 sequence: CASTNGGTYNEQFF. The DNA for the CDR3 is TGTGCCAGCACTAATGGGGGGACCTACAATGAGCAGTTCTTC.

Worth noting for this clone: The same CDR3 also results from other DNA sequences found in this sample. V is TRBV7-9 and J is TRBJ2-1; D is perhaps TRBD1 (6 bases). V gave up 5 bases and J gave up 0 bases, with 11 bases separating them. The length of the CDR3 is 15 residues. Germline-derived CDR1 and CDR2 are SEHNR and FQNEAQ (reference sequence). As DNA, the CDR3 is TGTGCCAGCAGCCTTAGGGGGAGCTCCTACAATGAGCAGTTCTTC. Its translation is CASSLRGSSYNEQFF.